This T cell receptor beta chain was obtained from a study of T cells in Graves' hyperthyroidism and ophthalmopathy. Study-level findings and limits: Ophthalmopathy was told apart from stable hyperthyroidism by a 13 V-J model. Most thyroid-expanded clonotypes above 0.001 were also found in blood.

This clonotype was seen a handful of times. The target antigen is unknown. Researchers amplified the TCR beta CDR3 regions from RNA transcripts. RT-PCR in the first round (using the HTBI primer set) targeted the TCR CDR3. TCRdb recomputed calls from the multiplex PCR reads with MiXCR, one row per CDR3 protein. The sample has just over 550,000 distinct CDR3 sequences, about 43% seen once. V lost 1 base, J lost 6 bases, and 8 bases stayed unmatched. Per the germline V gene, CDR1 is DFQATT and CDR2 is SNEGSKA (reference sequence). This CDR3 region has 15 residues. This clonotype originated in a woman between 18 and 30 years old with Graves' hyperthyroidism. The sequencing input was peripheral blood or thyroid tissue (not recorded which). The rearrangement joins TRBV20-1 to TRBJ2-7; 11 nucleotides align to TRBD2. CDR3 nucleotides: TGCAGTGCTAGAGCCCTAGCGGGAGGATTGGTCGAGCAGTACTTC. Its protein is CSARALAGGLVEQYF.